The 27 T cell receptor beta chains in this list originate from one sample, sequenced in a study of response to subunit inactivated influenza vaccine. TCRdb used MiXCR to reprocess the RT-PCR reads, holding one entry per CDR3 protein. The sample records roughly 180,000 distinct CDR3 sequences, about 10% being singletons. The sequences come from non-naive T cells sorted from PBMCs, collected on the day of vaccination. These receptors were taken from a man aged 50-59 years who received an inactivated influenza vaccine.

This clonotype was observed a few times. The chain links TRBV20-1 to TRBJ1-1; D is uncertain. The V end was cut by 3 bases, the J end by 8 bases, with 10 bases between. The CDR3 runs to 11 residues. Looked up from germline, CDR1 is DFQATT and CDR2 is SNEGSKA (reference sequence). The CDR3 region is CSASLGLEAFF. Written as DNA, the CDR3 is TGCAGTGCTAGTCTTGGGTTAGAAGCTTTCTTT.

This clonotype was counted ten times or more. This chain connects TRBV12-3 or TRBV12-4 to TRBJ2-7; possibly TRBD1 for D (6 bases). This CDR3 spans 13 amino acids. Deletions cut 8 bases from V and 3 bases from J, with 14 bases between. CDR3: CASLKGRGYEQYF. In DNA form, the CDR3 reads TGTGCCAGCCTTAAGGGCAGGGGCTACGAGCAGTACTTC.

This clonotype was picked up many times. The junction departs from the called germline gene at one end, perhaps through a read error. This chain links TRBV4-3 with TRBJ1-1, with 7 bases identical to TRBD1. The CDR3 runs to 14 residues. CDR1 and CDR2 (germline): LGHNA, YSLEER. DNA for the CDR3: TGCGCCAGCAGCCAAGAGACAGGGAACGCTGAAGCTTTCTTT. It yields the protein CASSQETGNAEAFF.

This clonotype was counted only a few times. The chain uses TRBV7-2 and TRBJ2-1; D is unresolved. Trimming took off 5 bases at V and 9 bases at J, with 5 bases between the two ends. CDR3 length equals 10 residues. The V gene's germline CDR1 is SGHTA and CDR2 FQGNSA. Here the CDR3 DNA reads TGTGCCAGCAGCCAAATTGAGCAGTTCTTC. Its protein product is CASSQIEQFF.

This clonotype occurred many times. This chain connects TRBV18 to TRBJ2-7; D may match TRBD1 or TRBD2 (6 bases each). Trimming pared 1 base from V and 2 bases from J, leaving 12 bases between. Per germline, CDR1 KGHSH and CDR2 LQKENI. The CDR3 spans 15 residues. The CDR3 DNA reads TGTGCCAGCTCACCACGGAGGGGGGACGCCTACGAGCAGTACTTC. This translates into CASSPRRGDAYEQYF.

The chain uses TRBV5-6 and TRBJ2-2, with a possible D match to TRBD1 (5 bases). This CDR3 comprises 16 residues. V lost 3 bases and J 5 bases, leaving 17 bases between the germline ends. CDR1 is SGHDT and CDR2 is YYEEEE in the germline V gene. The CDR3 DNA reads TGTGCCAGCAGCTCATCAGGGAAGCTTTGGACCGGGGAGCTGTTTTTT. This encodes CASSSSGKLWTGELFF.

In its sample, this clonotype was seen a few times. The V gene is TRBV6-2 or TRBV6-3, the J gene TRBJ2-1; no firm D call. The CDR3 length is 13 residues. Germline lookup yields CDR1 MNHEY and CDR2 SVGEGT. The V end lost 5 bases, the J end lost 4 bases, and 9 bases lay between the germline ends. In DNA form, the CDR3 reads TGTGCCAGCAGTAATGTCCTTTACAATGAGCAGTTCTTC. The encoded protein is CASSNVLYNEQFF.

The V and J genes are TRBV9 and TRBJ2-7; TRBD1 aligns across 8 bases. CDR1 is SGDLS and CDR2 is YYNGEE in the germline V gene. V gave up 2 bases and J gave up 7 bases; unmatched junction bases: 11. This CDR3 comprises 15 residues. CDR3 loop: CASSVGGTGSSEQYF. The CDR3 coding sequence is TGTGCCAGCAGCGTTGGGGGGACAGGTTCGAGTGAGCAGTACTTC.

This rearrangement joins TRBV30 to TRBJ2-1; D perhaps matches TRBD2 (6 bases). The CDR3 has 17 residues. Looked up from germline, CDR1 is GTSNPN and CDR2 is SVGIG (reference sequence). V lost 2 bases to trimming and J lost 4 bases, with 21 bases between them. The CDR3 loop reads CAWSPGRFWRDYNEQFF. As DNA, the CDR3 is TGTGCCTGGAGTCCCGGACGCTTCTGGCGGGATTACAATGAGCAGTTCTTC.

There are many counts of this clonotype. V usage is TRBV6-6 and J usage is TRBJ1-5; perhaps TRBD1 as D (6 bases). The CDR3 runs 14 residues. Trimming removed 6 bases from V and 7 bases from J, with 16 bases in between. The germline CDR1 and CDR2 sequences are MNHNY and SVGAGI (reference sequence). The CDR3 loop is CASSRGQPAQPQHF. CDR3 nucleotide sequence: TGTGCCAGCAGCCGAGGACAGCCGGCCCAGCCCCAGCATTTT.

The chain is built from TRBV30 and TRBJ2-2; D is unclear. Germline-derived CDR1 and CDR2 are GTSNPN and SVGIG (reference sequence). V was trimmed by 4 bases and J by 1 base, leaving 7 bases between them. The CDR3 length is 13 residues. The CDR3, as DNA: TGTGCCTGGACCCCTGGGAACACCGGGGAGCTGTTTTTT. Translated: CAWTPGNTGELFF.

In its sample, this clonotype was seen many times. The CDR3 region is CASTTSQETQYF. The CDR3 DNA follows: TGTGCCAGCACGACTAGCCAAGAGACCCAGTACTTC. The chain joins TRBV28 to TRBJ2-5, with D possibly matching TRBD2 (6 bases). Germline V gives CDR1 MDHEN, CDR2 SYDVKM. This CDR3 spans 12 amino acids. V lost 7 bases, J lost 1 base, and 7 bases lay in between. The variable domain in full, with the rest retrieved from reference TRBV28 and TRBJ2-5, is DVKVTQSSRYLVKRTGEKVFLECVQDMDHENMFWYRQDPGLGLRLIYFSYDVKMKEKGDIPEGYSVSREKKERFSLILESASTNQTSMYLCASTTSQETQYFGPGTRLLVL.

This chain joins TRBV12-3 or TRBV12-4 and TRBJ2-1; TRBD1 matches at 7 bases. Germline trimming cut 0 bases from V and 11 bases from J; bases unmatched to any gene: 4. The CDR3 spans 13 residues. CDR3 in amino acids: CASSLAGQNKQFF. DNA of the CDR3: TGTGCCAGCAGTTTAGCGGGACAGAACAAGCAGTTCTTC.

The sample holds many counts of this clonotype. The rearrangement uses TRBV5-1 and TRBJ2-5; perhaps TRBD1 as D (8 bases). The germline V gene encodes CDR1 SGHRS and CDR2 YFSETQ. V lost 0 bases and J 5 bases, leaving 14 bases between the germline ends. The length of the CDR3 is 15 residues. The CDR3 region is CASSLGTGRGETQYF. The CDR3 nucleotides read TGCGCCAGCAGCTTGGGGACAGGGAGGGGCGAGACCCAGTACTTC.

This clonotype was detected ten times or more. The chain joins TRBV12-3 or TRBV12-4 to TRBJ2-7; 7 nucleotides agree with TRBD2. V lost 6 bases, J lost 2 bases, and 7 bases stayed unmatched. The CDR3 sequence is 14 residues long. The CDR3 coding sequence is TGTGCCAGCAGCTCACCGGGAGGAACCTACGAGCAGTACTTC. Its translation: CASSSPGGTYEQYF.

The J gene is TRBJ1-3, the V gene TRBV6-5; D is unresolved. This CDR3 has 15 residues. V was pared by 2 bases and J by 0 bases, with 8 bases between. The V gene's germline CDR1 is MNHEY and CDR2 SVGAGI. CDR3 protein: CASSYDGSSGNTIYF. CDR3 DNA sequence: TGTGCCAGCAGTTACGACGGATCCTCTGGAAACACCATATATTTT.

This clonotype was recorded a few times. J is TRBJ1-2 and V is TRBV25-1; 9 positions match TRBD1. The CDR3 sequence is 13 residues long. After removal of 6 bases from V and 8 bases from J, the junction contained 7 bases not matched to a gene. Per germline, CDR1 MGHDK and CDR2 SYGVNS. CDR3 sequence reads: CASRKGQGRGYTF. CDR3 in DNA: TGTGCCAGCAGAAAAGGACAGGGGAGGGGCTACACCTTC.

This clonotype was seen only a few times. The J gene is TRBJ2-7, the V gene TRBV3-1; D gene unclear. Germline CDR1 reads LGHDT; CDR2 reads YNNKEL (reference sequence). Trimming stripped 1 base from V and 2 bases from J, with 6 bases between. The CDR3 contains 13 residues. CDR3 in amino acids: CASSQAGPYEQYF. In DNA form, the CDR3 reads TGTGCCAGCAGCCAAGCGGGCCCCTACGAGCAGTACTTC.

This clonotype was seen repeatedly, ten times or more. The chain is built from TRBV10-3 and TRBJ2-3; D may be TRBD1 (6 bases). V lost 10 bases, J lost 6 bases, and 20 bases lay in between. Per the germline V gene, CDR1 is ENHRY and CDR2 is SYGVKD. The CDR3 has 14 residues. As DNA, the CDR3 is TGTGCCACCGCGGACAGCGCTTATGGGGATACGCAGTATTTT. Translated: CATADSAYGDTQYF.

This clonotype has just a few counts. The chain joins TRBV28 to TRBJ1-2; perhaps TRBD1 as D (5 bases). Germline CDR1 and CDR2: MDHEN and SYDVKM. The CDR3 sequence is 10 residues long. V dropped 8 bases and J dropped 8 bases, with 9 bases sitting between them. The DNA of the CDR3 is TGTGCCAGCGGAGCAGGGGGCTACACCTTC. Translation: CASGAGGYTF.

This clonotype was seen ten or more times. The rearrangement uses TRBV29-1 and TRBJ2-1; possibly TRBD1 for D (5 bases). V was shortened by 5 bases and J by 0 bases, with 11 bases between the two germline ends. There are 14 residues in the CDR3. CDR1 is SQVTM, CDR2 ANQGSEA, per germline. CDR3 sequence: CSVLQGSSYNEQFF. CDR3 in DNA: TGCAGCGTTCTGCAGGGAAGCTCCTACAATGAGCAGTTCTTC.

The CDR3 nucleotides read TGTGCCAGCAGCCGGACCGGGACTAGCGGGGTTTTGTCCTACAATGAGCAGTTCTTC. Translated, it gives CASSRTGTSGVLSYNEQFF. The chain combines TRBV11-2 with TRBJ2-1; 13 positions match TRBD2. This CDR3 spans 19 amino acids. Germline CDR1 reads SGHAT; CDR2 reads FQNNGV. The junction had 11 bases not matched to a gene; V was cut back by 5 bases and J by 1 base.

The chain joins TRBV30 to TRBJ1-5, with a tentative D call TRBD1 (6 bases). Trimming pared 5 bases from V and 2 bases from J, leaving 13 bases between. The CDR3 loop spans 14 amino acids. Germline assignment: CDR1 GTSNPN and CDR2 SVGIG (reference sequence). CDR3 bases: TGTGCCTGGGCATACTCAGGGGGCAATCAGCCCCAGCATTTT. It yields the protein CAWAYSGGNQPQHF.

At least ten counts were recorded for this clonotype. V usage is TRBV12-3 or TRBV12-4 and J usage is TRBJ2-7; tentatively, D is TRBD1 (6 bases). V lost 5 bases to trimming and J lost 5 bases, with 16 bases between them. This CDR3 contains 14 residues. The CDR3 coding sequence is TGTGCCAGCAGTCTTACTACAGGGAACAACGAGCAGTACTTC. This sequence encodes CASSLTTGNNEQYF.

V and J are TRBV7-9 and TRBJ2-1; no clear D. The CDR3 runs to 14 residues. The V and J ends lost 0 bases and 5 bases respectively, with 8 bases between them. Germline V gives CDR1 SEHNR, CDR2 FQNEAQ (reference sequence). The CDR3 nucleotides read TGTGCCAGCAGCTTAGCCTTGGCACACAATGAGCAGTTCTTC. It is translated as CASSLALAHNEQFF.

This clonotype occurred many times. The chain has TRBV30 and TRBJ1-1, with 8 bases identical to TRBD1. The length of the CDR3 is 14 residues. Germline trimming cut 2 bases from V and 7 bases from J; bases unmatched to any gene: 9. The germline V gene has CDR1 GTSNPN and CDR2 SVGIG (reference sequence). This CDR3 is CAWSLQLQGVEAFF. The CDR3 DNA reads TGTGCCTGGAGTCTTCAACTACAGGGGGTTGAAGCTTTCTTT.

This clonotype was counted a few times. V is TRBV4-3 and J is TRBJ2-1; 8 positions match TRBD2. CDR3 length equals 15 residues. The V gene's germline CDR1 is LGHNA and CDR2 YSLEER. The V segment lost 4 bases and the J segment 8 bases; nucleotides outside the gene matches: 10. CDR3 DNA sequence: TGCGCCAGCAGCCCTGCGCGGGAGGTCTCGTATGAGCAGTTCTTC. This encodes CASSPAREVSYEQFF.